This TCR beta chain emerged from a study of shared clonotypes between healthy human individuals (dated by TCRdb to 2018 to 2020). For the wider study: A few men and two women, aged 18 to 49 years, made up the cohort. Between about 0.9 and 9 billion PBMCs per donor were obtained by leukapheresis. To estimate repertoire size and how much clonotypes are shared between individuals, the study performed deep sequencing of blood TCR repertoires from about five healthy adults. Libraries were prepared and TCR repertoires were sequenced by different laboratories using diverse techniques, in order to increase sequencing depth and limit assay-specific biases. Per donor, three plates each were used for CD4 naive and CD4 memory, two for CD8 naive, and one for CD8 memory. The investigation overall reported the following: Sampling was limited to blood, and TCR repertoires in tissue likely differ from TCR repertoires in blood. Compared with non-shared clonotypes, clonotypes shared by all four sorted-subset donors had higher generation probabilities. Pairwise subsampling led to the expectation that sequencing depth would affect the degree of clonotype sharing among donors. Rarefaction of sorted-subset datasets indicated incomplete sequencing despite the large sequencing depth. Naive subsets generally had larger estimated clonotype richness than memory subsets. Sharing across a few donors was observed for about 5% of naive CD4, less than 4% of naive CD8, about 2.3% of memory CD4, and approximately 0.41% of memory CD8 clonotypes. Because the study included a small number of donors, the genetic and exposure-history diversity represented was limited.

The donors were healthy, HIV-negative adults with no recently reported acute infections or vaccinations. Only Caucasian adults living in Nashville, Tennessee, USA were represented among the donors. CD8 memory samples were composed of magnetically selected CD45RO+ cells combined with CCR7-negative CD45RA+ effector memory (TemRA) cells. Blood was collected by leukapheresis, and PBMCs were isolated by Ficoll-Histopaque density gradient centrifugation and then cryopreserved in liquid nitrogen vapor phase. Analytical flow cytometry was used to check the purity and quantity of each magnetically sorted T cell population. Genomic DNA was isolated from each sorted fraction and quantified by UV absorbance on a Nanodrop 2000c. For this clone: Its antigen remains undetermined. Per-base qualities were not stored, and no clone one base away is much larger.

The CDR3 runs 12 amino acids, cysteine and phenylalanine included. Only the CDR3 region is kept as DNA, spanning 36 bases read in frame from base 1. CDR1 and CDR2 are drawn from the germline V gene: SNHLY, FYNNEI. Trimming at the junction amounts to 11 bases on V and 6 bases on J, and the germline ends lie 15 bases apart. Using the deep immunoSEQ assay, TCR CDR3 regions were amplified from genomic DNA by multiplex PCR. Extracted genomic DNA from each cell subset was distributed evenly across all wells of several immunoSEQ 96-well plates, and each plate was treated as a replicate. For sorted subsets, around 200 ng genomic DNA, equal to 30,000 or so T cell genomes, was loaded into each replicate PCR. Purified libraries were measured with a Qubit 3.0 fluorometer, size-checked on a Bioanalyzer 2100, and measured again with the KAPA Library Quantification kit. A separate single-read 150-cycle Illumina NextSeq 550 flow cell was used to sequence each immunoSEQ 96-well plate. In the authors' own workflow: Because the immunoSEQ output held only junctional sequences and lacked quality scores, the filtering could not match the filtering applied to full-length reads. Sequences were annotated with PyIR, a Python wrapper for IgBLAST v1.9, and V/J genes and CDR3 were assigned using IMGT germline references. Reads with weak V/J assignments (E-value above 1e-6), missing CDR3, stop codons, out-of-frame junctions, or ambiguous translated residues were removed. V3J clonotypes were defined as sequences sharing an identical inferred V gene, J gene, and CDR3 amino acid sequence. To compute the percentage overlap between repertoires, the number of shared unique clonotypes was divided by the size of the smaller repertoire. Richness of each repertoire was evaluated using RTK rarefaction, the Chao1 estimator, and Recon v2.1 estimates of unobserved clonotypes. Generation probabilities were computed with OLGA for all TCRbeta clonotypes obtained by the gDNA method from a few donors. TCRdb mirrors the immuneACCESS table, restricted to in-frame sequences. Some clones are absent from its copies; in checked studies, under half trace to an unresolved V gene, and the reason for the others is unknown. The D gene and trimming were derived from the DNA, and the V and J assignments and clone size from that table. The sample data list around 690,000 clones, and roughly 88% of these were observed just once. Roughly 36% of the sample is taken by the ten largest.

This TCR was recovered from a man aged 18 to 30 in good health. Some clones in this sample may be carry-over from other donors' samples. Sequencing was done on a sample of memory CD8+ T cells from PBMCs. Per the publication, the cell subset or site label means: CD45RO+ cells pooled with CCR7-negative TemRA cells. The chain links TRBV2 with TRBJ2-3; TRBD2 is a possible D gene, resting on 6 matching bases. The DNA sequence is given as TGTGCCCTCCGCGGGAAATGGGATACGCAGTATTTT. This sequence encodes CALRGKWDTQYF. Beyond the CDR3, the reference TRBV2 and TRBJ2-3 genes provide the residues; the full variable domain reads: EPEVTQTPSHQVTQMGQEVILRCVPISNHLYFYWYRQILGQKVEFLVSFYNNEISEKSEIFDDQFSVERPDGSNFTLKIRSTKLEDSAMYFCALRGKWDTQYFGPGTRLTVL.